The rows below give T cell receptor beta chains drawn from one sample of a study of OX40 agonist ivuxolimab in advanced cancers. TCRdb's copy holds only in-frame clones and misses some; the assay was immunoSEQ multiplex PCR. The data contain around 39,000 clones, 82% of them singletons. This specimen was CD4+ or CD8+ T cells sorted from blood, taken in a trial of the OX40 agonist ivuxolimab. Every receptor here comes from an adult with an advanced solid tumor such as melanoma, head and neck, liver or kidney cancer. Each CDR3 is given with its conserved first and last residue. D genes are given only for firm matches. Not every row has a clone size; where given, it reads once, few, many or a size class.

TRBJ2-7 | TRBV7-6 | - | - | CASSLRRAGDGEQYF | TGTGCCAGCAGCTTACGTCGCGCAGGGGACGGGGAGCAGTACTTC
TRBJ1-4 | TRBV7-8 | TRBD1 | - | CASSLGQGYEKLFF | TGTGCCAGCAGCTTAGGACAGGGGTATGAAAAACTGTTTTTT
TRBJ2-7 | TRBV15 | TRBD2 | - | CATSRGFGTSGSYEQYF | TGTGCCACCAGTAGGGGGTTTGGGACTAGCGGGTCCTACGAGCAGTACTTC
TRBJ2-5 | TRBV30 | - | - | CAWRQETQYF | TGTGCCTGGCGCCAAGAGACCCAGTACTTC
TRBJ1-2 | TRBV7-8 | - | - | CASSTAGLWARGGYTF | TGTGCCAGCTCGACCGCTGGACTTTGGGCCCGGGGTGGCTACACCTTC
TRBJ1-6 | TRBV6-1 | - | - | CASSEGSGIMAGSPLHF | TGTGCCAGCAGTGAAGGTTCAGGAATTATGGCAGGTTCACCCCTCCACTTT
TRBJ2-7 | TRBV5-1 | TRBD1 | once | CASSLEPPDRGDEQYF | TGCGCCAGCAGCTTGGAACCCCCCGACAGGGGCGACGAGCAGTACTTC
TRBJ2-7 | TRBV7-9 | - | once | CASSWAGTLGVEQYF | TGTGCCAGCAGCTGGGCAGGGACCCTCGGAGTCGAGCAGTACTTC
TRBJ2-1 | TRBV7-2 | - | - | CASSLEAAKNNEQFF | TGTGCCAGCAGCTTAGAGGCGGCCAAAAACAATGAGCAGTTCTTC
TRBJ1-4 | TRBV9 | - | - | CASSVAGRGGSNEKLFF | TGTGCCAGCAGCGTAGCTGGGCGGGGGGGTTCTAATGAAAAACTGTTTTTT